The 19 T cell receptor beta chains in this list originate from one sample, sequenced in a study of response to subunit inactivated influenza vaccine. TCRdb re-called the RT-PCR reads through MiXCR, storing one row per CDR3 protein. The sample lists about 620,000 distinct CDR3 sequences; approximately 11% were seen once. These sequences were also reported in another study, on T cells expressing NK-cell markers. That publication notes: UMIs accompanied the 5'RACE template switching by which TCR beta cDNA was made.

The specimen comprised PBMCs from blood, sampled on the day of vaccination. These receptors all stem from a man over 45 who received an inactivated influenza vaccine.

V and J are TRBV12-3 or TRBV12-4 and TRBJ1-2, with D possibly TRBD1 on 6 matching bases. Trimming pared 10 bases from V and 1 base from J, leaving 16 bases between. This CDR3 comprises 14 residues. In nucleotides, the CDR3 is TGTGCCACCACCCCGTGGGGGCGTAACTATGGCTACACCTTC. Its protein is CATTPWGRNYGYTF.

This clonotype was counted only a few times. V and J are TRBV2 and TRBJ2-1, with TRBD2 matching 8 bases. This CDR3 spans 15 amino acids. The junction had 4 bases not matched to a gene; V was cut back by 5 bases and J by 1 base. Germline assignment: CDR1 SNHLY and CDR2 FYNNEI. The CDR3 nucleotides read TGTGCCAGCAGTTTAGCGGGAAAGTCCTACAATGAGCAGTTCTTC. This encodes CASSLAGKSYNEQFF.

This clonotype was seen repeatedly, ten times or more. The rearrangement uses TRBV5-1 and TRBJ2-7; the D is unclear. Germline CDR1 reads SGHRS; CDR2 reads YFSETQ. The V end lost 10 bases, the J end lost 4 bases, and 12 bases lay between the germline ends. The CDR3 covers 11 residues. The chain's CDR3 is CAFKDQYEQYF. The CDR3 nucleotides read TGCGCCTTTAAGGACCAATACGAGCAGTACTTC.

This chain uses TRBV29-1 with TRBJ2-3; tentative D call: TRBD2 (6 bases). Looked up from germline, CDR1 is SQVTM and CDR2 is ANQGSEA. The CDR3 consists of 15 residues. V lost 7 bases and J 0 bases, leaving 17 bases between the germline ends. As DNA, the CDR3 is TGCAGCGCCATGGGAGGAGGAGTTAGCACAGATACGCAGTATTTT. Translated, it gives CSAMGGGVSTDTQYF.

This clonotype was detected many times. This chain links TRBV3-1 with TRBJ2-7; possible D gene TRBD1, 7 bases. V was trimmed by 7 bases and J by 5 bases, leaving 9 bases between them. Germline lookup yields CDR1 LGHDT and CDR2 YNNKEL (reference sequence). This CDR3 contains 11 residues. The CDR3 bases are TGTGCCAGCACCAGGGGGGACGAGCAGTACTTC. This encodes CASTRGDEQYF.

This clonotype was detected ten times or more. This sequence joins TRBV6-5 and TRBJ2-2, with D unclear. Germline lookup yields CDR1 MNHEY and CDR2 SVGAGI. V was shortened by 11 bases and J by 5 bases, with 3 bases between the two germline ends. This CDR3 is 9 amino acids long. CDR3 DNA: TGTGCCGGGACCGGGGAGCTGTTTTTT. Translation gives CAGTGELFF.

This clonotype was recorded at least ten times. An end of the junction differs from the germline gene, which may be a read error. The chain carries TRBV10-1 and TRBJ2-7, with 8 bases that match TRBD1. The CDR3 covers 12 residues. In germline, CDR1 is WNHNN, CDR2 SYGVQD (reference sequence). The CDR3, as DNA: TGCGCCAGCAGTGATAGCACAGGGGGTAAGAACTTC. This encodes CASSDSTGGKNF.

This clonotype was counted ten times or more. The chain combines TRBV15 with TRBJ1-5, with TRBD1 matching over 12 bases. J was trimmed by 0 bases and V by 0 bases; bases with no gene match: 9. Germline CDR1 reads LNHNV; CDR2 reads YYDKDF (reference sequence). The CDR3 consists of 20 residues. Here the CDR3 reads CATSRDLRGQGAHSNQPQHF. The CDR3 DNA is TGTGCCACCAGCAGAGATCTTAGGGGACAGGGGGCTCATAGCAATCAGCCCCAGCATTTT.

This clonotype was recorded many times. The genes are TRBV5-1 and TRBJ2-7; tentative D call: TRBD1 (6 bases). V was clipped by 1 base and J by 3 bases, with 8 bases between them. The CDR3 covers 13 residues. CDR1 and CDR2 (germline): SGHRS, YFSETQ. The CDR3 loop is CASSLTGHYEQYF. CDR3 in DNA: TGCGCCAGCAGCTTGACAGGGCACTACGAGCAGTACTTC. The full variable domain, its missing parts supplied by reference TRBV5-1 and TRBJ2-7, is KAGVTQTPRYLIKTRGQQVTLSCSPISGHRSVSWYQQTPGQGLQFLFEYFSETQRNKGNFPGRFSGRQFSNSRSEMNVSTLELGDSALYLCASSLTGHYEQYFGPGTRLTVT.

This clonotype was seen more than once but under ten times. The chain is built from TRBV20-1 and TRBJ2-7; 7 nucleotides agree with TRBD1. Losses at the gene ends were 6 bases for V and 0 bases for J; bases not matched to a gene: 11. The V gene's germline CDR1 is DFQATT and CDR2 SNEGSKA (reference sequence). CDR3 length: 15 amino acids. Written as DNA, the CDR3 is TGCAGTGCAAAATCCGGGACAGAGATCTCCTACGAGCAGTACTTC. Protein sequence: CSAKSGTEISYEQYF.

A few counts support this clonotype. CDR3 DNA sequence: TGTGCCAGCTCACTCAATGGCGGGAGTCACAATGAGCAGTTCTTC. It codes for CASSLNGGSHNEQFF. V and J are TRBV9 and TRBJ2-1; 7 positions match TRBD2. J lost 5 bases, V lost 7 bases, and 12 bases had no gene match. Germline V gene sequence: CDR1 SGDLS, CDR2 YYNGEE. This CDR3 region has 15 residues.

This clonotype showed up many times. The junction differs from germline at one of its ends, possibly a read error. The chain combines TRBV24-1 with TRBJ2-1; 14 bases align to TRBD2. In germline, CDR1 is KGHDR, CDR2 SFDVKD. The CDR3 is made up of 13 amino acids. The CDR3 region has the DNA TGTGCCACCAGTGAAATGGGACTAGCGGGAGATGTCTTC. Its translation is CATSEMGLAGDVF.

Ten or more counts support this clonotype. The V gene is TRBV20-1, the J gene TRBJ2-2; D uncertain. Germline assignment: CDR1 DFQATT and CDR2 SNEGSKA (reference sequence). There are 13 residues in the CDR3. V was trimmed by 0 bases and J by 3 bases, leaving 5 bases between them. In nucleotides, the CDR3 is TGCAGTGCTAGAGACATCTACACCGGGGAGCTGTTTTTT. Translated: CSARDIYTGELFF.

This clonotype has only one observation. The J gene is TRBJ2-5, the V gene TRBV4-2; possibly TRBD2 for D (5 bases). Germline values: CDR1 LGHNA, CDR2 YNFKEQ. This CDR3 is built from 17 residues. Between the trimmed V and J ends, which lost 1 base and 1 base, there was a span of 16 bases. The CDR3 DNA reads as TGTGCCAGCAGCCAAGGGGTGAGCGGAATGCTCCAAGAGACCCAGTACTTC. It translates to CASSQGVSGMLQETQYF.

This clonotype has more than one count but fewer than ten. This sequence joins TRBV6-5 and TRBJ2-5; 7 bases are shared with TRBD2. Germline V lookup: CDR1 MNHEY, CDR2 SVGAGI. The V segment lost 0 bases and the J segment 2 bases; nucleotides outside the gene matches: 3. The CDR3 spans 15 residues. The CDR3 DNA is TGTGCCAGCAGTTACTCGGGAGGGGTACAAGAGACCCAGTACTTC. Encoded protein: CASSYSGGVQETQYF.

In its sample, this clonotype was seen a few times. This sequence joins TRBV29-1 and TRBJ2-7, with D unclear. In germline, CDR1 is SQVTM, CDR2 ANQGSEA. This CDR3 contains 13 residues. With 7 bases removed from V and 6 bases from J, the gap between germline ends came to 19 bases. CDR3 nucleotides: TGCAGCGCTCAACTCGACGGAAGGCGCGAGCAGTACTTC. This translates into CSAQLDGRREQYF.

This clonotype showed up just a few times. V usage is TRBV12-3 or TRBV12-4 and J usage is TRBJ2-7, with 10 bases aligning to TRBD1. The CDR3 has 14 residues. Germline trimming cut 4 bases from V and 6 bases from J; bases unmatched to any gene: 6. The CDR3 spells CASSSGTGVSEQYF. In DNA form, the CDR3 reads TGTGCCAGCAGTTCCGGGACAGGGGTCAGCGAGCAGTACTTC.

The V and J genes are TRBV7-2 and TRBJ2-5; 14 bases are a match to TRBD2. The CDR3 totals 15 residues. V was pared by 10 bases and J by 4 bases, with 8 bases of the junction left unmatched. CDR1 and CDR2 from the germline V gene are SGHTA and FQGNSA. CDR3 sequence: CATTGLAGVVETQYF. The CDR3 DNA sequence: TGTGCCACTACGGGACTAGCGGGAGTGGTAGAGACCCAGTACTTC.

This clonotype was recorded many times. The genes are TRBV20-1 and TRBJ2-1; possibly TRBD1 or TRBD2 for D (5 bases each). V was clipped by 1 base and J by 8 bases, with 9 bases between them. CDR3 length equals 12 residues. Germline values: CDR1 DFQATT, CDR2 SNEGSKA (reference sequence). The CDR3 loop reads CSARGRDHEQFF. CDR3 nucleotide sequence: TGCAGTGCTAGAGGCAGGGACCATGAGCAGTTCTTC.